This T cell receptor beta chain came from a study of blood T cell repertoires in COVID-19. The CDR3 is made up of 13 amino acids. CDR1 and CDR2 from the germline V gene are SGHKS and YYEKEE (reference sequence). The V end lost 3 bases, the J end lost 0 bases, and 5 bases lay between the germline ends. Original processing methods: Counts of nucleated cells, estimated from reference gene primer amplification, were obtained. The data were produced by immunoSEQ multiplex PCR, yet TCRdb's version contains in-frame clones alone and is incomplete. The DNA was the basis for D and trimming; V, J and clone size are from that table. Of around 200,000 clones listed, about 88% were seen once; the top ten hold under 0.9%.

The specimen was peripheral blood. This clonotype was obtained from a man in his forties or fifties with acute or convalescent COVID-19. V usage is TRBV5-5 and J usage is TRBJ2-3; no definite D call. CDR3 coding DNA: TGTGCCAGCAGCTCCCCTAGCACAGATACGCAGTATTTT. Translation: CASSSPSTDTQYF.